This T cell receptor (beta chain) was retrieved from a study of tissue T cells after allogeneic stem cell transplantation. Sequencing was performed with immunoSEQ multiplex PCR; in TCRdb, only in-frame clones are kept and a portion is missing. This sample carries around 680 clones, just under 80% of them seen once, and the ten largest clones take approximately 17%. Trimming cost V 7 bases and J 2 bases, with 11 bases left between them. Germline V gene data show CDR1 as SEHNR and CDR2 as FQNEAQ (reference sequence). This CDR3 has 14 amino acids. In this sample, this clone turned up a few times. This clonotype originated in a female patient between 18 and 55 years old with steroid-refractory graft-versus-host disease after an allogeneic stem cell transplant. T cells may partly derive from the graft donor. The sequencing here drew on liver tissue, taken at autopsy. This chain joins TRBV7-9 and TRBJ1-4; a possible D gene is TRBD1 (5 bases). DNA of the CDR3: TGTGCCAGCAACCGTCCAGGGACTAATGAAAAACTGTTTTTT. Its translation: CASNRPGTNEKLFF.